Here is one T cell receptor (beta chain) with its context. This specimen comes from a study of blood T cell repertoires in COVID-19. Study in general: COVID-19 samples, acute and convalescent, were from the United States, Italy and Spain. The cDNA or gDNA used as material had been derived from T cells, B-cell-depleted T cells, or PBMCs.

V was pared by 4 bases and J by 2 bases, with 24 bases between. Germline CDR1 MNHEY, CDR2 SVGEGT. This CDR3 spans 19 amino acids. As originally analysed: It was from reference gene primer amplification that nucleated cell counts were estimated. Measured with immunoSEQ multiplex PCR; TCRdb has only the in-frame clones, and not every one. The V and J calls and clone size were taken over from that table, and D and trimming were inferred from the DNA. There are fewer than 300,000 clones in the sample; roughly 86% occur only once, and around 9.5% lies in the top ten. The genes are TRBV6-2 or TRBV6-3 and TRBJ1-3, with unresolved D. This TCR came from a man aged 35 to 55 who had recovered from COVID-19. The material sequenced was peripheral blood. The CDR3 protein is CASSLRQGWSIGAGNTIYF. For the CDR3, the DNA is TGTGCCAGCAGTTTAAGACAAGGATGGAGCATCGGGGCTGGAAACACCATATATTTT.